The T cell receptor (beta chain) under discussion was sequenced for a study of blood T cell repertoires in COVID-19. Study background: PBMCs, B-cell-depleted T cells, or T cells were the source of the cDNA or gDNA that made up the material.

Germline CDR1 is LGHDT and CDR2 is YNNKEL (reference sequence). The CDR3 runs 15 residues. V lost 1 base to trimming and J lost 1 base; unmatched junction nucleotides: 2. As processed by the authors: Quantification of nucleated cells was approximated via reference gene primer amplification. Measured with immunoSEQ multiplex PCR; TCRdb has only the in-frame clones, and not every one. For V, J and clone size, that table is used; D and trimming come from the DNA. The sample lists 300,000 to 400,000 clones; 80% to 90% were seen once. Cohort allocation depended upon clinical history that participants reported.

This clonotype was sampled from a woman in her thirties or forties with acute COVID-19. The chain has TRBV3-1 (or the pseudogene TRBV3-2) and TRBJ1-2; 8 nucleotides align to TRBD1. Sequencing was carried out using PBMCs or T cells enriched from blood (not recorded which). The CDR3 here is CASSQGQGLNYGYTF. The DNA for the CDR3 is TGTGCCAGCAGCCAAGGACAGGGGCTTAACTATGGCTACACCTTC.